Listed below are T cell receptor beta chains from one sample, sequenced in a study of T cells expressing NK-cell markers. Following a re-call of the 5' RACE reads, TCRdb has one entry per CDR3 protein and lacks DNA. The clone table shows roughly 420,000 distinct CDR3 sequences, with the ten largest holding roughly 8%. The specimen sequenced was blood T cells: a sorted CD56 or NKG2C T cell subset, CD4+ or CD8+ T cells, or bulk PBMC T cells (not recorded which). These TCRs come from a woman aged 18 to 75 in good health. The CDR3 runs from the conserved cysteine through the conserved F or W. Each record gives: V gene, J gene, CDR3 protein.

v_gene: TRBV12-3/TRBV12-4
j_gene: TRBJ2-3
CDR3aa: CASSLSGVGDTQYF

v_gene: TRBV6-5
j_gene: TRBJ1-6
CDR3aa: CASSYSGTGDFSLHF

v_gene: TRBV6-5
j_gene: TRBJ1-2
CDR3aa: CASSSNLANYGYTF

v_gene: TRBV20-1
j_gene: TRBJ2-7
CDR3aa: CSAPHQAGLYEQYF

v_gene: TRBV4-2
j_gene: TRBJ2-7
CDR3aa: CASSQELYSGGTYEQYF

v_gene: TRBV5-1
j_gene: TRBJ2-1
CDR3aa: CASRETSDSYNEQFF

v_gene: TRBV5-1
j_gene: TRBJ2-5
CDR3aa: CASRSGLPLETQYF

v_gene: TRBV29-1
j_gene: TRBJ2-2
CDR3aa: CSVAGLAGGPVPGELFF

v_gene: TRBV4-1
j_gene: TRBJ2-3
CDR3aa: CASSQDGSVTDTQYF

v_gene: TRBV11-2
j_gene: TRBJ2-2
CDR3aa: CASSLRGTGVTGELFF